This T cell receptor beta chain is from a study of blood T cell repertoires in COVID-19. Method: immunoSEQ multiplex PCR; TCRdb's copy keeps in-frame clones and lacks some. The sample has fewer than 400,000 clones; 85% to 90% are singletons. This clone has a single count. CDR3 size: 16 residues. Germline V lookup: CDR1 MNHEY, CDR2 SMNVEV (reference sequence). V lost 5 bases, J lost 3 bases, and 6 bases stayed unmatched. Sequenced input: peripheral blood. The TCR sequence derives from a human donor in a cohort sampled during active COVID-19. V gene TRBV27 combines with J gene TRBJ2-7, with 14 positions matching TRBD2. The CDR3 reads CASSPTSGRGYYEQYF. CDR3 bases: TGTGCCAGCAGTCCGACTAGCGGGAGGGGATACTACGAGCAGTACTTC.